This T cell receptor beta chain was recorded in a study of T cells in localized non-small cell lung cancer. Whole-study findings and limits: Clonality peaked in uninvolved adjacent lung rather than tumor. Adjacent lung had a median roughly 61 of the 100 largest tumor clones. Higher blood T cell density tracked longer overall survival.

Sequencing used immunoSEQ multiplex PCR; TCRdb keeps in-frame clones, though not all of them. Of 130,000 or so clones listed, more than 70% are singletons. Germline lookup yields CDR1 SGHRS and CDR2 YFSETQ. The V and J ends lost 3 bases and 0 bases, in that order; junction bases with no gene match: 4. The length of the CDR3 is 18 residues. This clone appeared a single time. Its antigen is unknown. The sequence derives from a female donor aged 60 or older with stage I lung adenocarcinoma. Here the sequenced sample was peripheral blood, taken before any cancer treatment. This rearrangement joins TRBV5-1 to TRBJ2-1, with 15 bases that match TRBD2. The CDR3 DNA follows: TGCGCCAGCAGCTGGGGACTAGCGGGAGGAAGCTCCTACAATGAGCAGTTCTTC. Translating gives CASSWGLAGGSSYNEQFF.